This T cell receptor (beta chain) was captured in a study of PD-1 blockade in classical Hodgkin lymphoma. General study results and limits: The study found that TCR diversity rose significantly by C4D1 in CD4+ but not CD8+ cells.

A word on this clone: Its antigen is currently unknown.

The assay was immunoSEQ multiplex PCR, and TCRdb's table has in-frame clones only and misses some. Altogether approximately 50,000 clones are present, roughly 66% being singletons, with the ten largest covering around 16%. CDR3 length: 14 residues. Trimming left V 5 bases short and J 1 base short, with 11 bases between. CDR1 is SSHAT, CDR2 FNYEAQ, per germline (reference sequence). Autologous stem cell transplantation was followed by relapse in every patient, and brentuximab vedotin exposure varied. The TCR sequence derives from a human donor with classical Hodgkin lymphoma. The rearrangement joins TRBV7-7 to TRBJ2-5, with D perhaps matching TRBD1 or TRBD2 (5 bases each). The sample in question was peripheral blood mononuclear cells (PBMCs), obtained before the second cycle of nivolumab. The CDR3 sequence is CASSPGTGQETQYF. As DNA, the CDR3 is TGTGCCAGCAGCCCCGGGACGGGCCAAGAGACCCAGTACTTC.